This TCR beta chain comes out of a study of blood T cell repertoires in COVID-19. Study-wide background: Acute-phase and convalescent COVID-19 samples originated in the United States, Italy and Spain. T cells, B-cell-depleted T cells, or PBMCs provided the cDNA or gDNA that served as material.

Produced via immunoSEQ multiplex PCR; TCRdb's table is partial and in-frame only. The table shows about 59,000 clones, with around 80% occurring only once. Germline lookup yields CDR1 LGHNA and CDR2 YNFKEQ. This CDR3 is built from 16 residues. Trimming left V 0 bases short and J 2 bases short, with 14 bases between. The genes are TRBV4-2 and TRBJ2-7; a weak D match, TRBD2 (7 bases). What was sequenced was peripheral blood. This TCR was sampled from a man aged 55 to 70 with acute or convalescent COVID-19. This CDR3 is CASSQDGGGTPYEQYF. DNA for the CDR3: TGTGCCAGCAGCCAAGATGGGGGGGGCACCCCCTACGAGCAGTACTTC.